This T cell receptor (beta chain) was sequenced during a study of blood T cell repertoires in COVID-19. For the study at large: The samples span acute and convalescent COVID-19 from the United States, Italy and Spain.

In the study's own analysis: Amplification of reference gene primers was used by the study to estimate nucleated cell counts. The assay was immunoSEQ multiplex PCR, and TCRdb's table has in-frame clones only and misses some. For V, J and clone size, that table is used; D and trimming come from the DNA. The table shows 250,000 to 300,000 clones, with about four fifths occurring only once. This CDR3 spans 14 amino acids. In germline, CDR1 is MNHEY, CDR2 SMNVEV (reference sequence). The V gene lost 5 bases and the J gene lost 0 bases, with 11 bases spanning the gap. This chain connects TRBV27 to TRBJ2-7; TRBD1 might be the D (6 bases). Source material: peripheral blood. This TCR derives from an elderly man with acute or convalescent COVID-19. The CDR3 nucleotides read TGTGCCAGCAGTCCACGGGACAACTCCTACGAGCAGTACTTC. Its protein product is CASSPRDNSYEQYF.